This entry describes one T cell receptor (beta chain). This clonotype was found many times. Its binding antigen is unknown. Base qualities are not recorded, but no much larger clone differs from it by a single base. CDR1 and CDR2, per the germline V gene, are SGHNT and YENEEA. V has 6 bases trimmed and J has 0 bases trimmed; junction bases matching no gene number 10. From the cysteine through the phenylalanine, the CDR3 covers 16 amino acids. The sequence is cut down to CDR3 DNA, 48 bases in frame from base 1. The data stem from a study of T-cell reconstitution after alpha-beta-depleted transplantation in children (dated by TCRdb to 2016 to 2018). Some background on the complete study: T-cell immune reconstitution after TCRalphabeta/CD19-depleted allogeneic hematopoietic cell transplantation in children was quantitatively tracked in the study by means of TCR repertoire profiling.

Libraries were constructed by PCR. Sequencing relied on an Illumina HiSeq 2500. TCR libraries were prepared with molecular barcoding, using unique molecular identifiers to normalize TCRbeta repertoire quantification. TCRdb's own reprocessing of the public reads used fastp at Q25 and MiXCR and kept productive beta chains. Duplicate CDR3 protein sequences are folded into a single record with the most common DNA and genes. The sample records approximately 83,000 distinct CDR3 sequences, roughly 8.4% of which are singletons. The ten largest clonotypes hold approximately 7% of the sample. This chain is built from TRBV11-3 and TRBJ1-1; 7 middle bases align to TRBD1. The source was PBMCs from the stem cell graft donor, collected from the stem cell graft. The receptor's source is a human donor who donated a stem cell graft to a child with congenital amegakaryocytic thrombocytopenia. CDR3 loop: CASSPEGAHLNTEAFF. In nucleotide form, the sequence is TGTGCCAGCAGTCCTGAGGGGGCCCACCTGAACACTGAAGCTTTCTTT.